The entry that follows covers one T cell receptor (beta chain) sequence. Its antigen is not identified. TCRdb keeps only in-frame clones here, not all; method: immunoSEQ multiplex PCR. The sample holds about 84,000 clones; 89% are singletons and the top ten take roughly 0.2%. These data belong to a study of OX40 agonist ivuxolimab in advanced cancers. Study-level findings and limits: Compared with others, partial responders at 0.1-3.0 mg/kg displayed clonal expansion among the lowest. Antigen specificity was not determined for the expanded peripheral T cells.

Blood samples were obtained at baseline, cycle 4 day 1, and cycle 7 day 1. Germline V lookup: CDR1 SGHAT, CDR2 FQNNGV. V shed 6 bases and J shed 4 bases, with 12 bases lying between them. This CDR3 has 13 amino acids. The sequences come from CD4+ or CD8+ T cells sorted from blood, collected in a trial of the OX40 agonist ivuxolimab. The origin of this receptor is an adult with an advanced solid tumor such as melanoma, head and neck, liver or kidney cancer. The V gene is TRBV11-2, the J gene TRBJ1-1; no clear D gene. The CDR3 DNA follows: TGTGCCAGCAGTGACCATGAGGTCACTGAAGCTTTCTTT. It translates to CASSDHEVTEAFF. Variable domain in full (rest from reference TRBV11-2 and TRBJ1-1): EAGVAQSPRYKIIEKRQSVAFWCNPISGHATLYWYQQILGQGPKLLIQFQNNGVVDDSQLPKDRFSAERLKGVDSTLKIQPAKLEDSAVYLCASSDHEVTEAFFGQGTRLTVV.